This T cell receptor (beta chain) was obtained from a study of regulatory T cells in long-lasting Graves disease. Study outcomes and limitations: Less diverse TCR repertoires were seen in persistent Graves' patients than in newly diagnosed ones. Persistent patients had more shared public clonotypes (fewer than 3,000) than new patients (approximately 970).

Arm-PCR with iRepertoire HTBI primers amplified the CDR3 regions for these TCR beta libraries. Original processing methods: Identification yielded some 60 TRBV and some 15 TRBJ segments across samples. TCRdb independently ran MiXCR on the multiplex PCR reads; one entry per CDR3 protein. The V and J calls shown here were made by TCRdb, not taken from the authors' results. The sample has roughly 430,000 distinct CDR3 sequences; 20% to 25% are singletons. As to time point: persistent/refractory GD, antithyroid drugs over 5 years with positive TRAb. The TCR library was prepared using RNA isolated from PBMCs. Patient provenance is recorded as an endocrinology department in Xi'an, China. The V gene's germline CDR1 is MNHEY and CDR2 SVGEGT. V lost 4 bases and J lost 1, with 14 bases in between. The CDR3 spans 15 residues. A note on this clonotype: Its cognate antigen is unknown.

This clonotype originated in a female donor with Graves disease. The V call is TRBV6-2 or TRBV6-3, the J call TRBJ2-7; TRBD1 might be the D (5 bases). The source material was peripheral blood mononuclear cells (PBMCs), sampled when the disease was refractory, from a patient treated with antithyroid drugs. The CDR3 DNA reads as TGTGCCAGCAGTTCTACCGCGGACAAGTCCTACGAGCAGTACTTC. Amino acids: CASSSTADKSYEQYF.